This T cell receptor (beta chain) was identified in a study of patients and donors after allogeneic stem cell transplantation. MiXCR was run by TCRdb on the RT-PCR reads, yielding one entry per CDR3 protein. This table holds under 200,000 distinct CDR3 sequences, around 28% found once. This CDR3 is 16 amino acids long. V shed 4 bases and J shed 4 bases, with 21 bases lying between them. Germline V gene lookup returns CDR1 SGHRS and CDR2 YFSETQ. This chain joins TRBV5-1 and TRBJ2-7; D perhaps matches TRBD2 (6 bases). This TCR was recovered from a human donor who was either an allogeneic HSCT recipient or a stem cell or donor lymphocyte infusion donor (not recorded which). It is not recorded whose cells these are; they may come from a transplant donor. Specimen: blood, either unsorted or a sorted T cell fraction (not recorded which). The CDR3 region has the DNA TGCGCCAGCAGCCACAACCGGGACTCTCGGGGGTACGAGCAGTACTTC. Encoded protein: CASSHNRDSRGYEQYF.